One and the same sample provided the 3 T cell receptor beta chains below, sequenced in a study of CD8 T cells in ankylosing spondylitis. Study observations and caveats: There was a TCR beta motif, made of fewer than 10 highly homologous variants, that appeared characteristic of ankylosing spondylitis blood.

Their specific antigens are unknown. TCRdb used MiXCR to reprocess the 5' RACE reads, holding one entry per CDR3 protein. The table includes 500,000 to 650,000 distinct CDR3 sequences, under 5.5% detected once. Sequencing was carried out using blood, either unsorted or a sorted T cell fraction (not recorded which). These receptors were collected from a male donor with ankylosing spondylitis.

This clonotype has ten or more counts. The gene calls are TRBV20-1 and TRBJ1-2; 8 bases agree with TRBD1. Germline CDR1 DFQATT, CDR2 SNEGSKA (reference sequence). V gave up 5 bases and J gave up 5 bases; unmatched junction bases: 10. CDR3 length: 14 amino acids. The CDR3: CSALTTDRAYGYTF. CDR3 nucleotides: TGCAGTGCTCTCACAACGGACAGGGCTTATGGCTACACCTTC.

This clonotype was picked up many times. This sequence joins TRBV3-1 and TRBJ1-2, with 7 bases lining up with TRBD1. J lost 8 bases, V lost 4 bases, and 7 bases had no gene match. CDR1 and CDR2 from the germline V gene are LGHDT and YNNKEL (reference sequence). The CDR3 spans 13 residues. This CDR3 is CASSLPQGRGYTF. The CDR3 nucleotides are TGTGCCAGCAGCCTACCACAGGGGCGGGGCTACACCTTC.

Of note for this clonotype: A read error may explain this, as a much larger clone is one base away. The chain combines TRBV20-1 with TRBJ2-1; no definite D call. V was cut by 0 bases and J by 10 bases, with 10 bases left in between. CDR1 is DFQATT, CDR2 SNEGSKA, per germline (reference sequence). CDR3 length: 12 residues. In nucleotides, the CDR3 is TGCAGTGCTAGAGATATGGCAGGCGAGCAGTTCTTC. This gives the protein CSARDMAGEQFF.